Listed below are T cell receptor beta chains from one sample, sequenced in a study of technical replicates of blood from a handful of donors. Clones were read by immunoSEQ multiplex PCR, and TCRdb kept only the in-frame ones, dropping some. The sample holds roughly 100,000 clones, around 96% seen once. Sequencing was performed on T cells isolated from PBMCs. The receptors here all came from a human donor in good health. CDR3s include the opening cysteine and the closing phenylalanine or tryptophan. Each record gives: clone size, V gene, D gene, J gene, CDR3 DNA, CDR3 protein. The D gene is left open where the match is weak. Rows give clone size only sometimes, using once, few, many, or a class for an expanded clone.

abundance: .; v_gene: TRBV30; d_gene: TRBD1; j_gene: TRBJ1-4; CDR3nt: TGTGCCTGGGCCACAGGGGGGTCAGGCGAAAAACTGTTTTTT; CDR3aa: CAWATGGSGEKLFF
abundance: .; v_gene: TRBV7-9; d_gene: .; j_gene: TRBJ2-1; CDR3nt: TGTGCCAGCATCCTCCCCGTTGCGTTGAGCAATGAGCAGTTCTTC; CDR3aa: CASILPVALSNEQFF
abundance: .; v_gene: TRBV11-3; d_gene: .; j_gene: TRBJ1-4; CDR3nt: TGTGCCAGCAGCGTAGGGGCCTCAAATGAAAAACTGTTTTTT; CDR3aa: CASSVGASNEKLFF
abundance: .; v_gene: TRBV28; d_gene: TRBD2; j_gene: TRBJ2-7; CDR3nt: TGTGCCAGCAGTCCTCCGGGGGGGCGGGTTTACGAGCAGTACTTC; CDR3aa: CASSPPGGRVYEQYF
abundance: .; v_gene: TRBV5-4; d_gene: TRBD2; j_gene: TRBJ2-7; CDR3nt: TGTGCCAGTTCGGCCACTAGCGGGAGTATCTACGAGCAGTACTTC; CDR3aa: CASSATSGSIYEQYF
abundance: .; v_gene: TRBV6-6; d_gene: .; j_gene: TRBJ2-7; CDR3nt: TGTGCCAGCACCGGATTAGGGGGCTACGAGCAGTACTTC; CDR3aa: CASTGLGGYEQYF
abundance: .; v_gene: TRBV7-9; d_gene: TRBD2; j_gene: TRBJ2-1; CDR3nt: TGTGCCAGCAGCTTGACTAGCGGGAGGAACAACGAGCAGTTCTTC; CDR3aa: CASSLTSGRNNEQFF
abundance: .; v_gene: TRBV19; d_gene: TRBD2; j_gene: TRBJ2-1; CDR3nt: TGTGCCAGTAGTATAGGACTAGCGGGGTACAATGAGCAGTTCTTC; CDR3aa: CASSIGLAGYNEQFF
abundance: once; v_gene: TRBV7-7; d_gene: .; j_gene: TRBJ2-7; CDR3nt: TGTGCTAGCAGCTTAGGGGCAGGGGATTACGAGCAGTACTTC; CDR3aa: CASSLGAGDYEQYF
abundance: .; v_gene: TRBV5-5; d_gene: .; j_gene: TRBJ2-5; CDR3nt: TGTGCCAGCAGCTTGCGGGCTAGCGCGCAACAAGAGACCCAGTACTTC; CDR3aa: CASSLRASAQQETQYF
abundance: .; v_gene: TRBV6-5; d_gene: TRBD1; j_gene: TRBJ1-2; CDR3nt: TGTGCCAGCAGTCAGACAGGGCCTGCCTATGGCTACACCTTC; CDR3aa: CASSQTGPAYGYTF
abundance: once; v_gene: TRBV18; d_gene: TRBD1; j_gene: TRBJ1-4; CDR3nt: TGTGCCAGCTCAGCTGGACAGGGGACTGAAAAACTGTTTTTT; CDR3aa: CASSAGQGTEKLFF
abundance: .; v_gene: TRBV5-5; d_gene: TRBD1; j_gene: TRBJ2-7; CDR3nt: TGTGCCAGCAGTGTTGGAGGGACAGGGACCTACGAGCAGTACTTC; CDR3aa: CASSVGGTGTYEQYF
abundance: .; v_gene: TRBV19; d_gene: TRBD1; j_gene: TRBJ2-3; CDR3nt: TGTGCCAGTAGAGCAGGGGGCGCGTACTCGCAGTATTTT; CDR3aa: CASRAGGAYSQYF
abundance: .; v_gene: TRBV19; d_gene: TRBD2; j_gene: TRBJ2-3; CDR3nt: TGTGCCAGCTCCATGGGACTAGCGGGGCTCGATACGCAGTATTTT; CDR3aa: CASSMGLAGLDTQYF
abundance: .; v_gene: TRBV2; d_gene: TRBD2; j_gene: TRBJ2-2; CDR3nt: TGTGCCAGCGCGCGAGCGGGGTGGACCGGGGAGCTGTTTTTT; CDR3aa: CASARAGWTGELFF
abundance: .; v_gene: TRBV30; d_gene: .; j_gene: TRBJ1-1; CDR3nt: TGTGCCTGGTCTTTTGAGATGAACACTGAAGCTTTCTTT; CDR3aa: CAWSFEMNTEAFF
abundance: once; v_gene: TRBV6-5; d_gene: .; j_gene: TRBJ1-1; CDR3nt: TGTGCCAGCAGTTACCGGCGGAATTCTAACGCTGAAGCTTTCTTT; CDR3aa: CASSYRRNSNAEAFF
abundance: .; v_gene: TRBV19; d_gene: TRBD2; j_gene: TRBJ2-5; CDR3nt: TGTGCCAGTAGTCCCCGGACTAGCGGGATTGAGACCCAGTACTTC; CDR3aa: CASSPRTSGIETQYF
abundance: .; v_gene: TRBV19; d_gene: TRBD2; j_gene: TRBJ2-7; CDR3nt: TGTGCCAGTAGTATAGATCTGAGCGGGGCGACCTACGAGCAGTACTTC; CDR3aa: CASSIDLSGATYEQYF
abundance: .; v_gene: TRBV18; d_gene: TRBD1; j_gene: TRBJ1-1; CDR3nt: TGTGCCAGCTCAGTAAGGACAGGGGAGAACACTGAAGCTTTCTTT; CDR3aa: CASSVRTGENTEAFF
abundance: .; v_gene: TRBV18; d_gene: TRBD1; j_gene: TRBJ2-1; CDR3nt: TGTGCCAGCTCACGGGACAGGGATCCTACCTACAATGAGCAGTTCTTC; CDR3aa: CASSRDRDPTYNEQFF
abundance: .; v_gene: TRBV29-1; d_gene: .; j_gene: TRBJ1-1; CDR3nt: TGCAGCGTTGTTTCAGGAAACACTGAAGCTTTCTTT; CDR3aa: CSVVSGNTEAFF
abundance: .; v_gene: TRBV27; d_gene: TRBD1; j_gene: TRBJ2-7; CDR3nt: TGCGCCAGCACCTCCCTTAAAGACAGGGTCTACGAGCAGTACTTC; CDR3aa: CASTSLKDRVYEQYF
abundance: .; v_gene: TRBV4-2; d_gene: TRBD2; j_gene: TRBJ2-2; CDR3nt: TGTGCCAGCAGCCAGGAAACTAGCGGGGGGCCAAGGGAGCTGTTTTTT; CDR3aa: CASSQETSGGPRELFF
abundance: .; v_gene: TRBV13; d_gene: .; j_gene: TRBJ2-7; CDR3nt: TGTGCCAGCAGTTTTGGCCTAGCGACAACCGGTCGATACGAGCAGTACTTC; CDR3aa: CASSFGLATTGRYEQYF